Only one count was recorded for the clone carrying this T cell receptor beta chain. The antigen is unknown. The CDR3 totals 16 residues. Germline V gives CDR1 MNHNS, CDR2 SASEGT. Deletions cut 3 bases from V and 1 base from J, with 13 bases between. Generated by immunoSEQ multiplex PCR, the TCRdb table keeps only in-frame clones and is missing some. Here the sample spans about 2 million clones, over 85% being singletons. These data are taken from a study of shared clonotypes between healthy human individuals. About the research overall: The study enrolled a couple of women and three men aged 18 to 49.

The study, taken as a whole, reports: The generation probabilities recorded for non-shared clonotypes fell below those of clonotypes shared by all four donors. Researchers sampled only blood; tissue repertoires likely differ. Shared clonotypes: about 5.3% naive CD4, roughly 3.5% naive CD8, 2.3% memory CD4, roughly 0.4% memory CD8.

This chain connects TRBV6-1 to TRBJ2-4; D gene uncertain. This TCR was sampled from a young man in good health. Sequenced material: naive CD4+ T cells sorted from blood. The subset: CD45RA+ positively selected. In DNA, the CDR3 is TGTGCCAGCAGTGAGTTTTCAGCCGGGGCCAAAAACATTCAGTACTTC. It yields the protein CASSEFSAGAKNIQYF.